This record looks at one TCR beta chain sequence and its context. Its recognized antigen is unknown. No much larger clone exists at a distance of one base, and base qualities are not known. The data originate from a study of cytomegalovirus exposure and HLA in healthy donors (dated by TCRdb to about 2017). Background on the whole study: An earlier analysis of approximately 640 of the donors reported about 290 Gb of sequence data and some 120 million unique TCR beta sequences from 150 million to 200 million T cells. The later analysis used no new phenotypic data to find candidate immune exposures, relying instead on TCR beta sequences and their occurrence across donors. To decide whether each TCR beta V gene segment behaved as functional or pseudogenic, an earlier analysis of approximately 590 of the donors relied on high-throughput TCR beta sequencing. Five DR-DQ haplotypes were treated as single units for association and clustering because of strong linkage in the cohort. Both class I and class II loci were covered by HLA typing, at four-digit resolution. Among about 400 genotyped donors of the cohort, an average of roughly 230,000 unique TCR beta nucleotide sequences was sequenced per donor, of which roughly 18% were non-productive. Donor age, sex, ethnicity and CMV serostatus were compiled together with the repertoire data. In addition to the first cohort of roughly 700 subjects, a separate validation cohort of about 120 different subjects was used. Every repertoire in the discovery cohort had been generated on one and the same sequencing platform. A later genetic analysis took genome-wide SNP genotypes for 398 of the 666 donors and used that subset as a discovery cohort. An early release covering about 600 HLA-typed donors comprised 300 to 350 gigabases of sequencing data and 85 million or so unique TCR sequences. Among the roughly 390 genotyped donors, approximately 76% belonged to the genetic ancestry cluster associated with self-reported Caucasian donors. Using immunosequencing, the study profiled T cell repertoires from 500 to 800 subjects and related those repertoires to cytomegalovirus serostatus. The number of donors typed differed by locus, with 629-630 for A, B, C, DRB1 and DQB1, roughly 520 for DQA1, 600 to 610 for DPA1, and around 430 for DPB1. High-throughput TCR immunosequencing, statistical association of individual TCRs with disease status, and machine learning were combined to predict cytomegalovirus infection status. The study aimed to test whether signatures of past pathogen exposure could be identified by cataloging public T cell receptors. In a later analysis, previously published TCR beta repertoires from about 670 donors were re-analyzed and high-resolution HLA genotyping was added so that TCR occurrence patterns could be studied.

In the germline V gene (reference sequence), CDR1 corresponds to SEHNR and CDR2 to FQNEAQ. Compared with germline, V lacks 3 bases and J lacks 5 bases; bases without a gene match: 11. The CDR3 covers 16 residues, taking in both the cysteine and the phenylalanine. Only the CDR3 portion is preserved as DNA: 48 bases, with reading frame beginning at the first base. The library was produced with the immunoSEQ multiplex PCR assay. For the multiplex PCR, a mixture combining 60 forward primers for TCR Vbeta segments and 13 reverse primers for TCR Jbeta segments was used. Amplification of the CDR3 region of rearranged TCR beta genes was performed with a multiplex PCR assay on genomic DNA. On the Illumina HiSeq System, the amplified TCR beta libraries were sequenced as 87-base-pair reads. On the study's bioinformatics: A later analysis counted about 80 million unique TCR beta chains across the roughly 700 repertoires, and roughly 9.9 million of these chains were shared by at least two donors. To remove PCR and sequencing errors, raw reads were error-corrected and collapsed into unique sequences using a nearest-neighbor algorithm that merged closely related sequences. Alignment of CDR3 sequences to IMGT reference sequences was used to assign V, D and J gene segments. For a sequence to be retained, a match of at least six nucleotides to both a V gene segment and a J gene segment was required. A rearrangement counted as productive if the CDR3 had no stop codons and remained in frame with V and J, and every other rearrangement counted as non-productive. Following IMGT convention, CDR3 was defined as the stretch from the second conserved V-encoded cysteine up to the conserved J-encoded phenylalanine. The earlier analysis of roughly 590 of the donors excluded any sequence lacking an unambiguous match to a single V gene segment. An earlier analysis of 550 to 650 of the donors classified V segments as functional when productive rearrangements were above 56.7% and as segregating when the standard deviation between donors was above 5%. A statistical classification framework was built to diagnose cytomegalovirus status from the catalog of TCR beta chain sequences. In a later analysis, V and J genes were assigned by comparing TCR nucleotide sequences against IMGT/GENE-DB human TR gene sequences. In a later analysis, CDR3 sequences and most-parsimonious VDJ recombination scenarios were assigned using the TCRdist pipeline. In a later analysis, each TCR beta chain was defined by its CDR3 amino acid sequence together with its V-gene family, and reads without a unique V-gene family were excluded. To address suspected cross-contamination and a sequencing artifact, a later analysis removed around 590 highly shared, low-generation-probability nucleotide sequences. In a later analysis, a clonal expansion index was calculated for each public chain from normalized within-repertoire ranks of inferred template counts. A later analysis computed generation probabilities with a VDJ recombination model fitted to out-of-frame rearrangements, and checked the results against IGoR. A later analysis scored TCR-TCR, TCR-HLA and TCR-CMV co-occurrence with hypergeometric tests, applying a repertoire-size bias correction to TCR pairs. To estimate false discovery rates, a later analysis permuted the HLA or CMV assignments 20 times. In a later analysis, co-occurring TCRs were grouped using DBSCAN, with TCRdist sequence similarity added in when clustering inside HLA-allele-positive subsets. Repertoires with fewer than 30,000 or more than 120,000 public chains, plus five repertoires with anomalous nucleotide sharing, were excluded from co-occurrence clustering. TCRdb provides this immuneACCESS table in a form limited to in-frame rearrangements. Some clones are lacking; in checked studies, under half of them reflect an unresolved V gene, and why the rest are absent is not known. V, J and clone size are taken as reported in that table, and D and trimming were inferred from the DNA itself. The sample table contains fewer than 150,000 clones; only one count was recorded for about 79% of them. The top ten constitute 2.5% of the sample.

Here is what the overall study found, with its caveats: Specific HLA alleles were associated with over 15,000 TCR beta sequences at a false discovery rate of 0.05 in a later analysis. The study listed 150 to 200 TCR beta chains as associated with cytomegalovirus. The only immune exposure information available for the cohort was CMV serostatus. Most TCR sequences were observed very rarely across donors, whereas some public TCRs were present in many individuals. Correlated functional status among segregating V segments might reflect linkage disequilibrium, but an unknown experimental factor could not be ruled out. Some IMGT-functional V segments, including TRBV6-2 and TRBV6-3, could not be distinguished by the 87-base-pair reads and were therefore excluded. The sequencing pipeline was judged likely to have produced a cluster of highly shared sequence variants as a technical artifact. Assigning TCR associations to individual alleles was difficult when HLA alleles, especially DR and DQ, strongly co-occurred. In vitro tests confirmed that a few of the cytomegalovirus-associated TCR beta chains recognize cytomegalovirus antigens. Only TCR beta chains were sequenced in this cohort, and the absence of alpha or paired-chain data limited detectable features. A later genetic analysis associated a missense DCLRE1C variant with V-gene and J-gene trimming of TCR beta chains, and an independent cohort replicated the association. According to a later genetic analysis, donors in an Asian-associated ancestry cluster had fewer N-insertions in productive TCRs than the approximately 650-donor mean. A later analysis found that TCR association rates varied across HLA loci, with DRB1 alleles showing the most associated TCRs and HLA-C alleles the fewest. Sequencing depth was assumed to be roughly uniform across donors in the presence/absence analyses, though that assumption may not hold. A further reported finding was that TCR beta sequences accurately predicted the HLA-A and HLA-B alleles for most subjects in the first cohort. Several of the top co-occurrence clusters appeared to be linked to parvovirus B19, influenza, CMV and Epstein-Barr virus, according to a later analysis. According to a later analysis, most CMV-associated TCR beta chains appeared to be HLA-restricted, and the HLA associations seemed to be driven largely by CMV exposure. In an earlier analysis of around 600 of the donors, most TCR beta V segments appeared in productive rearrangements about 90% or about 30% of the time, broadly matching IMGT annotations. A later analysis found that HLA-associated TCR beta chains were more clonally expanded and had lower generation probabilities than equally common non-associated chains. According to the authors, the approach could potentially be generalized to other disease states and immunological phenotypes. Cytomegalovirus status was reported to be diagnosed by the classifier with high specificity and sensitivity in both the original and validation cohorts. Because some donors lacked HLA typing at each locus, the association tests relied only on the typed subset. About 17 rarely observed V segments, including chromosome 9 orphons, were excluded from the earlier analysis of several hundred of the donors because counts were too low.

The cohort was made up of under 800 healthy bone marrow donors. At the time of sampling, every cohort member was nominally healthy, though immune exposures that went unrecorded were likely present. The donor tested CMV seronegative and was one of the 352 seronegative cohort members. A peripheral blood sample was provided by each donor, and peripheral blood mononuclear cells were used for TCR beta sequencing. Genomic DNA was extracted from the blood cell samples with the Qiagen DNeasy Blood Extraction Kit. The chain was built from TRBV7-9 and TRBJ1-2, with 8 junctional bases fitting TRBD1. The source of this sequence is a woman aged 18-29 years in good health and CMV-seronegative. The sample comprised PBMCs. The sequence in DNA is TGTGCCAGCAGCTTGCTACTGGACAGGGATCTGTATGGCTACACCTTC. Its translation is CASSLLLDRDLYGYTF.